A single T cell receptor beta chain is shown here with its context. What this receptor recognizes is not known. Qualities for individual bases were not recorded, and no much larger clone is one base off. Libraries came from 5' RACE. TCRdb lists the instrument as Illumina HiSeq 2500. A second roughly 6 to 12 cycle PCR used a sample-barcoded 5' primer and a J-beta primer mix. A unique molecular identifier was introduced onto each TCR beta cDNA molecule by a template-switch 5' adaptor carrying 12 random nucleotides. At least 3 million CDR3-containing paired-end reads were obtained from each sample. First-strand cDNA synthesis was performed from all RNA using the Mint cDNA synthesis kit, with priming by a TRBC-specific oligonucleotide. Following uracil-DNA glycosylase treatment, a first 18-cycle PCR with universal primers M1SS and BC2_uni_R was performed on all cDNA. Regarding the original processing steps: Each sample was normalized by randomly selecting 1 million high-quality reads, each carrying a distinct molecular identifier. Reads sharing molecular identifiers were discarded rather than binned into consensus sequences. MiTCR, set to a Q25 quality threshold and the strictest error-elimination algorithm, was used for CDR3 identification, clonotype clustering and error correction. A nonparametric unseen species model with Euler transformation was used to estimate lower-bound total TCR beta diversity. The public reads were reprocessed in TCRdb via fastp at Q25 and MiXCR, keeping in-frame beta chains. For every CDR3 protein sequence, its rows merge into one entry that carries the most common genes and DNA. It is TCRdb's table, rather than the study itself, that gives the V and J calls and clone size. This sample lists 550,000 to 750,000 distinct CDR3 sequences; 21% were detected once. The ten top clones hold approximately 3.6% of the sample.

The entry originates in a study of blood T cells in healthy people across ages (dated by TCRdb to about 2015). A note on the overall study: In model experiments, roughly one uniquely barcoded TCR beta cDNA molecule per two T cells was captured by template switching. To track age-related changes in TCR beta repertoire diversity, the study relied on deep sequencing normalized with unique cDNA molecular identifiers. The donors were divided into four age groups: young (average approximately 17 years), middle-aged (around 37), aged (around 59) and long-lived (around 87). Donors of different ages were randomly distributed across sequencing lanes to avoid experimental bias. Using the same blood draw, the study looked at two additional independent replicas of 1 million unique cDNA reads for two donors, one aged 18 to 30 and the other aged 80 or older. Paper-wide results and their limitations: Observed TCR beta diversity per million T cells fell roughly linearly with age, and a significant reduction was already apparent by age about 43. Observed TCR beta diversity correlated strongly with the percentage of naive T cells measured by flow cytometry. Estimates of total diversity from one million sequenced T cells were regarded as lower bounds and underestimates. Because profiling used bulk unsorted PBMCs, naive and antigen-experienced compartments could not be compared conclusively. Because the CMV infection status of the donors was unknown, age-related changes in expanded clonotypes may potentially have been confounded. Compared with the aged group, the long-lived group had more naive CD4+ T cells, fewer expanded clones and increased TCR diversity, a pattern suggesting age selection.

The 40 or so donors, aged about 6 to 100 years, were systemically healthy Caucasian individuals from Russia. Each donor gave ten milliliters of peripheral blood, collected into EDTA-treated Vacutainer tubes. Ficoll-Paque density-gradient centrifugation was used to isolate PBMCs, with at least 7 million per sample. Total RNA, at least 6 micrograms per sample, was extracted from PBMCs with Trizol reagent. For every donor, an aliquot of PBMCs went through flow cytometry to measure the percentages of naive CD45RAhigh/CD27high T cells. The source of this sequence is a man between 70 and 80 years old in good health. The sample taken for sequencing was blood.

The CDR3 protein sequence reads: CASRGQGEETQYF. The DNA sequence is as follows: TGTGCCAGCAGAGGACAGGGGGAAGAGACCCAGTACTTC. The rearranged segments are TRBV28 and TRBJ2-5; TRBD1 fits 10 bases in the junction. Spanning cysteine to phenylalanine, the CDR3 consists of 13 amino acids. Of the read, only the CDR3 DNA is kept; its 39 bases are in frame from base 1. Relative to germline, V is missing 6 bases and J is missing 3 bases, with 1 base of the junction outside any gene match. CDR1 is given as MDHEN and CDR2 as SYDVKM, both from the germline V gene.